This T cell receptor (beta chain) came from a study of cytomegalovirus exposure and HLA in healthy donors. The study, taken as a whole, reports: As a later analysis showed, a missense DCLRE1C variant was linked to trimming of TCR beta V- and J-genes.

V trimming: 2 bases; J trimming: 4 bases; junction bases outside the gene matches: 2. CDR1 is MNHEY and CDR2 is SVGAGI in the germline V gene. The CDR3 contains 15 residues. For this clone: Its antigen remains unknown.

Vbeta (60) and Jbeta (13) primers were used in the PCR. This table comes from immunoSEQ multiplex PCR, and its TCRdb copy is limited to in-frame clones, with some not included. The sample lists around 200,000 clones, around four fifths occurring once. The receptor was derived from a man over 45 in good health and CMV-seronegative. The material sequenced was PBMCs. This chain links TRBV6-5 with TRBJ2-2; 9 nucleotides match TRBD1. The CDR3 reads CASSYGQGSTGELFF. As DNA, the CDR3 is TGTGCCAGCAGTTACGGACAGGGGAGCACCGGGGAGCTGTTTTTT.